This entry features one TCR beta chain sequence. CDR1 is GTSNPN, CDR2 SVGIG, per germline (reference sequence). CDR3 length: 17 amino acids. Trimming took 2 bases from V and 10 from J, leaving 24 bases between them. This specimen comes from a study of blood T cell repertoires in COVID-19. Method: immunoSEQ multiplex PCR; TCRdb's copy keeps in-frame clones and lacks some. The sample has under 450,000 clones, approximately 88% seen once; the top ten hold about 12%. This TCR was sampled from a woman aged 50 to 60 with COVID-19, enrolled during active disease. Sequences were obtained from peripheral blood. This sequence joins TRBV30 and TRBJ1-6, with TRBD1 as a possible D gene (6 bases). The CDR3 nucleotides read TGTGCCTGGAGTTTGGGGAACGGGGGGCGTGTGAACTCACCCCTCCACTTT. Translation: CAWSLGNGGRVNSPLHF.